A selection of T cell receptor beta chains follows, all from one sample in a study of CD8+ T cells in alopecia areata. TCRdb keeps only in-frame clones here, not all; method: immunoSEQ multiplex PCR. The data hold some 130,000 clones, with roughly 54% observed a single time. Sequences were derived from CD4+ T cells sorted from blood, sampled at week 0. All receptors derive from a human donor with alopecia areata. CDR3s include the opening cysteine and the closing phenylalanine or tryptophan. Each record gives: V gene, CDR3 length, J gene, clone size, D gene, CDR3 DNA, CDR3 protein. D genes are given only for firm matches. Size values are once, few and many counts, or a class for expanded clones, and some rows have none.

V: TRBV6-5; length: 13; J: TRBJ1-2; size: -; D: -; DNA: TGTGCCAGCAGCCAGGGAAGGGGCTATGGCTACACCTTC; CDR3: CASSQGRGYGYTF
V: TRBV15; length: 14; J: TRBJ1-1; size: few; D: -; DNA: TGTGCCACCAGCAGAGATTGGGCGAACACTGAAGCTTTCTTT; CDR3: CATSRDWANTEAFF
V: TRBV5-1; length: 14; J: TRBJ2-5; size: -; D: -; DNA: TGCGCCAGCAGCGCGGGGCAGGGAAAAGAGACCCAGTACTTC; CDR3: CASSAGQGKETQYF
V: TRBV18; length: 12; J: TRBJ1-4; size: -; D: -; DNA: TGTGCCAGCTCACCAGGGAATGAAAAACTGTTTTTT; CDR3: CASSPGNEKLFF
V: TRBV4-3; length: 15; J: TRBJ2-7; size: -; D: TRBD2; DNA: TGCGCCAGCAGCCAAGATTCCGGGGGGTCCGGCGAGCAGTACTTC; CDR3: CASSQDSGGSGEQYF
V: TRBV5-1; length: 14; J: TRBJ1-2; size: -; D: -; DNA: TGCGCCAGCAGCTTGGCCGGGACGGGAGGAGGCTACACCTTC; CDR3: CASSLAGTGGGYTF
V: TRBV7-2; length: 13; J: TRBJ2-7; size: few; D: -; DNA: TGTGCCAGCAGCTTAGTAGGACCGGGGGAGCAGTACTTC; CDR3: CASSLVGPGEQYF
V: TRBV4-1; length: 15; J: TRBJ1-2; size: -; D: TRBD1; DNA: TGCGCCAGCAGCCAAGGCACAGGGGATAACTATGGCTACACCTTC; CDR3: CASSQGTGDNYGYTF
V: TRBV5-4; length: 14; J: TRBJ2-2; size: -; D: -; DNA: TGTGCCAGCAGCTTAGGGGCCCGGACCGGGGAGCTGTTTTTT; CDR3: CASSLGARTGELFF
V: TRBV18; length: 15; J: TRBJ1-4; size: once; D: TRBD1; DNA: TGTGCCAGCTCACCCCGGCAGGGGGCGTATGAAAAACTGTTTTTT; CDR3: CASSPRQGAYEKLFF
V: TRBV28; length: 15; J: TRBJ1-5; size: -; D: TRBD1; DNA: TGTGCCAGCAGTTCTGCAGGACAGGGTGATCAGCCCCAGCATTTT; CDR3: CASSSAGQGDQPQHF
V: TRBV2; length: 16; J: TRBJ2-5; size: -; D: TRBD2; DNA: TGTGCCAGCAGTGAAAGGTGGCGGGGGATCCAAGAGACCCAGTACTTC; CDR3: CASSERWRGIQETQYF
V: TRBV7-9; length: 13; J: TRBJ2-1; size: -; D: -; DNA: TGTGCCAGCAGCTTCGCGTCGGGAGATGAGCAGTTCTTC; CDR3: CASSFASGDEQFF
V: TRBV7-6; length: 16; J: TRBJ2-3; size: -; D: TRBD2; DNA: TGTGCCAGCAGCGTCGGGACTAGCGGGAGCACAGATACGCAGTATTTT; CDR3: CASSVGTSGSTDTQYF
V: TRBV28; length: 15; J: TRBJ2-7; size: -; D: TRBD1; DNA: TGTGCCAGCAGCGAGACAGGGGGAAGCTCCTACGAGCAGTACTTC; CDR3: CASSETGGSSYEQYF
V: TRBV2; length: 15; J: TRBJ2-7; size: -; D: -; DNA: TGTGCCAGCAGCCCGCAGGCGTTCAGCTCCTACGAGCAGTACTTC; CDR3: CASSPQAFSSYEQYF
V: TRBV2; length: 15; J: TRBJ2-3; size: few; D: -; DNA: TGTGCCAGCAGTGTAGAGGGGGGGCCGGCAGATACGCAGTATTTT; CDR3: CASSVEGGPADTQYF
V: TRBV4-2; length: 14; J: TRBJ2-1; size: few; D: -; DNA: TGTGCCAGCAGCCAAGGTGGAGGTAGCGGTTCGCAGTTCTTC; CDR3: CASSQGGGSGSQFF
V: TRBV7-3; length: 15; J: TRBJ2-7; size: -; D: TRBD1; DNA: TGTGCCAGCAGCAAGGCCGGGACAGGGACCTACGAGCAGTACTTC; CDR3: CASSKAGTGTYEQYF
V: TRBV5-6; length: 11; J: TRBJ2-7; size: once; D: -; DNA: TGTGCCAGCAGCTTGAACAACGAGCAGTACTTC; CDR3: CASSLNNEQYF
V: TRBV6-6; length: 15; J: TRBJ2-1; size: -; D: TRBD2; DNA: TGTGCCAGCAGTCAAAGCGGGAGCTCCTACAATGAGCAGTTCTTC; CDR3: CASSQSGSSYNEQFF
V: TRBV12-2; length: 16; J: TRBJ2-7; size: -; D: -; DNA: TGTGCAAGTCGCTCAGAGCCAGAGAGGGGAGCCTACGAGCAGTACTTC; CDR3: CASRSEPERGAYEQYF
V: TRBV7-2; length: 12; J: TRBJ2-7; size: -; D: -; DNA: TGTGCCAGCAGCTTAGATGACCACGAGCAGTACTTC; CDR3: CASSLDDHEQYF
V: TRBV6-1; length: 15; J: TRBJ1-5; size: -; D: TRBD1; DNA: TGTGCCAGCAGCACATCAGGGGGCAACAATCAGCCCCAGCATTTT; CDR3: CASSTSGGNNQPQHF
V: TRBV11-2; length: 14; J: TRBJ1-2; size: -; D: TRBD1; DNA: TGTGCCAGCAGCTTACGGGACAGGGCCCACGGCTACACCTTC; CDR3: CASSLRDRAHGYTF
V: TRBV7-2; length: 13; J: TRBJ2-7; size: -; D: -; DNA: TGTGCCAGCAGCTCCACGCTATCCTACGAGCAGTACTTC; CDR3: CASSSTLSYEQYF
V: TRBV7-9; length: 16; J: TRBJ1-1; size: -; D: -; DNA: TGTGCCAGCAGCCGACTGTGGACAGCCGGGGGCACTGAAGCTTTCTTT; CDR3: CASSRLWTAGGTEAFF
V: TRBV4-1; length: 16; J: TRBJ2-1; size: -; D: TRBD2; DNA: TGCGCCAGCAGCCCGACCGGGCCGGGGGGTTTCAATGAGCAGTTCTTC; CDR3: CASSPTGPGGFNEQFF
V: TRBV18; length: 16; J: TRBJ2-7; size: -; D: TRBD1; DNA: TGTGCCAGCTCACCACTTGCCTCCGGGACAGGGTACGAGCAGTACTTC; CDR3: CASSPLASGTGYEQYF
V: TRBV16; length: 16; J: TRBJ2-7; size: -; D: TRBD2; DNA: TGTGCCAGCAGCCATGACCCACTAGCGGGGGCCTACGAGCAGTACTTC; CDR3: CASSHDPLAGAYEQYF
V: TRBV7-3; length: 13; J: TRBJ2-1; size: few; D: -; DNA: TGTGCCAGCAGCTTAAGTTCGGTCAATGAGCAGTTCTTC; CDR3: CASSLSSVNEQFF
V: TRBV7-9; length: 15; J: TRBJ2-3; size: -; D: TRBD1; DNA: TGTGCCAGCAGCACGGACAGGGGTTGGTCAGATACGCAGTATTTT; CDR3: CASSTDRGWSDTQYF
V: TRBV4-3; length: 16; J: TRBJ2-5; size: -; D: -; DNA: TGCGCCAGCAGCCCTGGGGCGAGAGAGCTCCAAGAGACCCAGTACTTC; CDR3: CASSPGARELQETQYF
V: TRBV30; length: 16; J: TRBJ2-4; size: -; D: -; DNA: TGTGCCTGGAACCGGGCCGGGTCGGGGCCCAAAAACATTCAGTACTTC; CDR3: CAWNRAGSGPKNIQYF
V: TRBV7-6; length: 14; J: TRBJ2-3; size: -; D: -; DNA: TGTGCCAGCAGCTTAGATGGCCACCAAGATACGCAGTATTTT; CDR3: CASSLDGHQDTQYF
V: TRBV6-6; length: 13; J: TRBJ2-3; size: -; D: -; DNA: TGTGCCAGCAGTTACCGACAACTAGATACGCAGTATTTT; CDR3: CASSYRQLDTQYF
V: TRBV7-7; length: 15; J: TRBJ1-4; size: few; D: TRBD1; DNA: TGTGCCAGCAGCTTAGGGGACAGGGCGGCTGAAAAACTGTTTTTT; CDR3: CASSLGDRAAEKLFF
V: TRBV2; length: 13; J: TRBJ2-3; size: -; D: -; DNA: TGTGCCAGCAGCCCTACAGCTACAGATACGCAGTATTTT; CDR3: CASSPTATDTQYF
V: TRBV5-6; length: 13; J: TRBJ2-7; size: -; D: -; DNA: TGTGCCAGCAGCTTGCTCGGGCCCTACGAGCAGTACTTC; CDR3: CASSLLGPYEQYF
V: TRBV10-3; length: 14; J: TRBJ2-5; size: few; D: -; DNA: TGTGCCATCAAAGGGGCATCGGGCCAAGAGACCCAGTACTTC; CDR3: CAIKGASGQETQYF